Below, 23 T cell receptor beta chains from the same sample are listed, as sequenced in a study of radiotherapy plus CTLA-4 blockade in lung cancer. Libraries were prepared by immunoSEQ multiplex PCR; TCRdb keeps only in-frame clonotypes and omits some of them. The sample lists 85,000 to 90,000 clones, 70% to 90% occurring once. This material consisted of peripheral blood, taken from a patient treated with radiotherapy plus ipilimumab. These receptors were collected from a human donor with non-small cell lung cancer that progressed on radiotherapy plus ipilimumab.

The chain links TRBV4-3 to TRBJ2-7; 9 bases fit TRBD2. Germline assignment: CDR1 LGHNA and CDR2 YSLEER. V lost 4 bases, J lost 7 bases, and 8 bases stayed unmatched. The CDR3 runs to 14 residues. CDR3 in amino acids: CASSPFAGGYEQYF. CDR3 nucleotides: TGCGCCAGCAGCCCCTTTGCGGGGGGGTATGAGCAGTACTTC.

This clone appeared a few times. The J gene is TRBJ2-7, the V gene TRBV19; maybe TRBD1 (5 bases). The CDR3 extends over 13 amino acids. Per the germline V gene, CDR1 is LNHDA and CDR2 is SQIVND (reference sequence). V gave up 4 bases and J gave up 9 bases, with 16 bases separating them. CDR3 DNA: TGTGCCAGTAGTACCGGACACGGTCTAGGGCAGTACTTC. It is translated as CASSTGHGLGQYF.

The V gene is TRBV20-1, the J gene TRBJ1-4; D uncertain. Trimming shortened V by 5 bases and J by 13 bases, and 5 bases separated the two germline ends. Germline values: CDR1 DFQATT, CDR2 SNEGSKA (reference sequence). The CDR3 totals 8 residues. For the CDR3, the DNA is TGCAGTGCTCGGGGACTGTTTTTT. This codes for CSARGLFF.

The chain links TRBV5-1 to TRBJ1-6; 7 bases line up with TRBD1. CDR3 length: 14 amino acids. The germline V gene encodes CDR1 SGHRS and CDR2 YFSETQ. Unmatched junction bases numbered 5, after V lost 4 bases and J lost 7 bases. CDR3 sequence reads: CASSVDRVNSPLHF. In nucleotides, the CDR3 is TGCGCCAGCAGCGTTGACAGGGTAAATTCACCCCTCCACTTT.

The chain employs TRBV7-9 and TRBJ2-2, with no clear D. Germline V gene lookup returns CDR1 SEHNR and CDR2 FQNEAQ (reference sequence). The CDR3 is 12 residues long. Deletions cut 2 bases from V and 7 bases from J, with 5 bases between. CDR3 residues: CASSLKFGELFF. The CDR3, as DNA: TGTGCCAGCAGCTTAAAATTCGGGGAGCTGTTTTTT.

CDR3 loop: CASRASGGKTQYF. The CDR3 coding sequence is TGTGCCAGCAGAGCAAGCGGGGGGAAGACCCAGTACTTC. The chain employs TRBV27 and TRBJ2-5; 9 positions agree with TRBD2. The CDR3 runs to 13 residues. The V gene end was trimmed by 6 bases and the J gene end by 6 bases; junction bases not matched to a gene: 5. Germline CDR1 is MNHEY and CDR2 is SMNVEV (reference sequence).

The chain combines TRBV7-6 with TRBJ1-1; D gene uncertain. CDR3 size: 13 residues. The V end was cut by 2 bases, the J end by 3 bases, with 7 bases between. Germline values: CDR1 SGHVS, CDR2 FNYEAQ. This CDR3 reads CASSLRRDTEAFF. The CDR3 bases are TGTGCCAGCAGCTTAAGACGGGACACTGAAGCTTTCTTT. Drawing the rest from reference TRBV7-6 and TRBJ1-1, the complete variable domain is GAGVSQSPRYKVTKRGQDVALRCDPISGHVSLYWYRQALGQGPEFLTYFNYEAQQDKSGLPNDRFSAERPEGSISTLTIQRTEQRDSAMYRCASSLRRDTEAFFGQGTRLTVV.

The V call is TRBV9, the J call TRBJ1-1; maybe TRBD1 (6 bases). V was pared by 4 bases and J by 1 base, with 14 bases between. This CDR3 has 15 residues. The germline gives CDR1 SGDLS, CDR2 YYNGEE. The chain's CDR3 is CASSPFGTPNTEAFF. The CDR3 DNA follows: TGTGCCAGCAGCCCATTCGGGACACCGAACACTGAAGCTTTCTTT. Combining the CDR3 with reference TRBV9 and TRBJ1-1 gives the whole variable domain DSGVTQTPKHLITATGQRVTLRCSPRSGDLSVYWYQQSLDQGLQFLIQYYNGEERAKGNILERFSAQQFPDLHSELNLSSLELGDSALYFCASSPFGTPNTEAFFGQGTRLTVV.

V usage is TRBV6-6 and J usage is TRBJ1-2; the match to TRBD1 covers 9 bases. CDR3 length: 13 residues. CDR1 is MNHNY and CDR2 is SVGAGI in the germline V gene (reference sequence). Unmatched junction bases numbered 4, after V lost 5 bases and J lost 6 bases. CDR3 protein: CASSNGQGNGYTF. The CDR3 DNA sequence: TGTGCCAGCAGTAACGGACAGGGGAATGGCTACACCTTC.

The chain is built from TRBV19 and TRBJ1-4; a possible D gene is TRBD1 (6 bases). The CDR3 has 14 residues. V lost 3 bases, J lost 7 bases, and 12 bases lay in between. Germline CDR1 is LNHDA and CDR2 is SQIVND (reference sequence). The CDR3 region is CASSMQGGGEKLFF. The CDR3 DNA sequence: TGTGCCAGTAGTATGCAAGGGGGTGGTGAAAAACTGTTTTTT.

The rearrangement joins TRBV19 to TRBJ2-7; perhaps D is TRBD1 or TRBD2 (5 bases each). CDR3 size: 15 residues. The V end was cut by 1 base, the J end by 0 bases, with 10 bases between. Germline CDR1 is LNHDA and CDR2 is SQIVND (reference sequence). The CDR3 nucleotides read TGTGCCAGTAGTATAGGCAGGGAGAGCTCCTACGAGCAGTACTTC. This codes for CASSIGRESSYEQYF.

J is TRBJ2-5 and V is TRBV4-2, with 8 bases identical to TRBD2. Germline-derived CDR1 and CDR2 are LGHNA and YNFKEQ. V shed 4 bases and J 5 bases; nucleotides not matched to a gene: 12. The CDR3 totals 16 residues. CDR3 loop: CASSPSRAGGGETQYF. CDR3 nucleotides: TGTGCCAGCAGCCCCTCCCGCGCGGGGGGCGGGGAGACCCAGTACTTC.

The CDR3 protein is CAISDIGGLAKGFQETQYF. DNA for the CDR3: TGTGCCATCAGTGATATCGGGGGACTAGCGAAGGGCTTCCAAGAGACCCAGTACTTC. The chain employs TRBV10-3 and TRBJ2-5, with TRBD2 identical over 10 bases. After removal of 3 bases from V and 1 base from J, the junction contained 14 bases not matched to a gene. The CDR3 sequence is 19 residues long. Germline-derived CDR1 and CDR2 are ENHRY and SYGVKD.

This rearrangement joins TRBV11-2 to TRBJ2-2; TRBD1 matches at 8 bases. CDR3 size: 16 residues. V gave up 8 bases and J gave up 3 bases; unmatched junction bases: 11. Germline-derived CDR1 and CDR2 are SGHAT and FQNNGV. CDR3 in DNA: TGTGCCAGCGAACCCTTGGGACAGGTTTACACCGGGGAGCTGTTTTTT. Its protein product is CASEPLGQVYTGELFF.

V gene TRBV20-1 combines with J gene TRBJ1-4, with D perhaps matching TRBD1 (5 bases). CDR3 length: 11 residues. Per the germline V gene, CDR1 is DFQATT and CDR2 is SNEGSKA (reference sequence). CDR3 sequence reads: CTRARGEKLFF. CDR3 bases: TGCACCCGGGCCCGGGGGGAAAAACTGTTTTTT.

The J gene is TRBJ2-1, the V gene TRBV28, with 11 bases identical to TRBD2. This CDR3 spans 17 amino acids. Looked up from germline, CDR1 is MDHEN and CDR2 is SYDVKM. The V and J ends lost 0 bases and 2 bases, in that order; junction bases with no gene match: 3. The CDR3 loop is CASSLWTSGDPYNEQFF. CDR3 nucleotides: TGTGCCAGCAGTTTATGGACTAGCGGGGATCCCTACAATGAGCAGTTCTTC.

This chain uses TRBV5-1 with TRBJ1-5; D not resolved. The CDR3 runs to 15 residues. V was clipped by 2 bases and J by 9 bases, with 18 bases between them. Germline V gene lookup returns CDR1 SGHRS and CDR2 YFSETQ. In nucleotides, the CDR3 is TGCGCCAGCAGCTTTGGGCTTTTCGGATCTGGGCCCCAGCATTTT. Translated, it gives CASSFGLFGSGPQHF.

The gene calls are TRBV5-1 and TRBJ2-5; possible D gene TRBD1, 6 bases. This CDR3 contains 14 residues. CDR1 and CDR2 (germline): SGHRS, YFSETQ. The V gene lost 0 bases and the J gene lost 7 bases, with 13 bases spanning the gap. CDR3: CASSLGNRVGTQYF. The CDR3 coding sequence is TGCGCCAGCAGCTTGGGTAACAGGGTGGGGACCCAGTACTTC.

This chain connects TRBV4-3 to TRBJ1-1; D call uncertain. The germline CDR1 and CDR2 sequences are LGHNA and YSLEER. The CDR3 sequence is 15 residues long. Deletions cut 6 bases from V and 0 bases from J, with 14 bases between. The DNA for the CDR3 is TGCGCCAGCAGTCAAAGTGGGCCTCTGAACACTGAAGCTTTCTTT. Residues: CASSQSGPLNTEAFF.

In its sample, this clone was seen a few times. The chain combines TRBV2 with TRBJ2-7, with 7 bases identical to TRBD2. Germline CDR1 and CDR2: SNHLY and FYNNEI. Germline trimming cut 4 bases from V and 6 bases from J; bases unmatched to any gene: 6. The length of the CDR3 is 13 residues. The CDR3 reads CASSGGRATEQYF. CDR3 nucleotides: TGTGCCAGCAGTGGAGGGAGGGCCACCGAGCAGTACTTC.

The CDR3, as DNA: TGTGCCAGCAGCTTATCCGGGGGTCCGGGCAAAAACATTCAGTACTTC. Translation gives CASSLSGGPGKNIQYF. The rearrangement uses TRBV7-2 and TRBJ2-4; D is perhaps TRBD2 (6 bases). The CDR3 contains 16 residues. Trimming stripped 2 bases from V and 3 bases from J, with 14 bases between. CDR1 SGHTA and CDR2 FQGNSA come from the germline V gene.

The chain recombines TRBV5-4 with TRBJ2-5; the match to TRBD2 covers 14 bases. CDR3 length: 17 residues. Trimming at V came to 4 bases and at J to 5 bases, leaving 10 bases not matched to a gene. Germline lookup yields CDR1 SGHNT and CDR2 YYREEE (reference sequence). CDR3 coding DNA: TGTGCCAGCAGCCCCGGACTAGCGGGGGGTGCGTCGGAGACCCAGTACTTC. Its translation: CASSPGLAGGASETQYF.

The chain carries TRBV11-2 and TRBJ2-1; D not resolved. V gave up 5 bases and J gave up 7 bases, with 12 bases separating them. CDR1 SGHAT and CDR2 FQNNGV come from the germline V gene. The CDR3 runs 13 residues. The CDR3 DNA reads TGTGCCAGCAGCATCTCAGCGTGGAATGAGCAGTTCTTC. It codes for CASSISAWNEQFF.